The 32 T cell receptor beta chains listed next were all sequenced from one sample in a study of T cells in Graves' hyperthyroidism and ophthalmopathy. TCR beta CDR3 sequences were amplified from RNA transcripts. With the HTBI primer set, the TCR CDR3 went through a first round of RT-PCR. MiXCR, run by TCRdb on the multiplex PCR reads, gives a single entry per CDR3 protein. The data show 700,000 or so distinct CDR3 sequences, around 15% seen once. The sequencing input was blood. Source of these receptors: a man aged 18 to 30 with Graves' hyperthyroidism.

In regard to this clonotype: At one end, the junction sequence differs from germline, possibly due to a read error. The rearrangement joins TRBV6-8 to TRBJ2-7; TRBD2 is a possible D gene (6 bases). The last part of the DNA fits TRBJ2-1 better; the J call may be wrong. CDR3 length: 12 amino acids. Per germline, CDR1 MNHGY and CDR2 SAAAGT. The CDR3 sequence is CVSSQTRLWQFF. The DNA for the CDR3 is TGTGTCAGCAGTCAGACTAGGCTTTGGCAGTTCTTC.

This clonotype was seen a few times. The gene calls are TRBV4-3 and TRBJ2-3; 10 positions match TRBD2. Germline CDR1 LGHNA, CDR2 YSLEER. V lost 5 bases and J lost 2; bases outside the gene matches: 7. The CDR3 has 16 residues. The CDR3 DNA reads TGCGCCAGCAGCACGTCTAGCGGGAGTACCACAGATACGCAGTATTTT. Protein: CASSTSSGSTTDTQYF.

Ten or more counts support this clonotype. V is TRBV28 and J is TRBJ2-7; 8 bases agree with TRBD1. The V gene end was trimmed by 2 bases and the J gene end by 1 base; junction bases not matched to a gene: 7. In germline, CDR1 is MDHEN, CDR2 SYDVKM. The CDR3 is 16 amino acids. CDR3 in DNA: TGTGCCAGCAGTTTAAAGATTAGACAGGGGTCCTACGAGCAGTACTTC. Protein: CASSLKIRQGSYEQYF. Supplemented by reference TRBV28 and TRBJ2-7, the full variable domain reads DVKVTQSSRYLVKRTGEKVFLECVQDMDHENMFWYRQDPGLGLRLIYFSYDVKMKEKGDIPEGYSVSREKKERFSLILESASTNQTSMYLCASSLKIRQGSYEQYFGPGTRLTVT.

The genes are TRBV4-1 and TRBJ2-2, with 7 bases matching TRBD1. Germline CDR1 and CDR2: MGHRA and YSYEKL. Trimming cost V 1 base and J 1 base; bases outside gene matches: 9. This CDR3 has 18 amino acids. The CDR3 nucleotides are TGCGCCAGCAGCCAAGGGCCCGGACAGGTAGAGAACACCGGGGAGCTGTTTTTT. It is translated as CASSQGPGQVENTGELFF.

This clonotype appeared a few times. The rearrangement links TRBV20-1 to TRBJ2-3, with TRBD2 matching 13 bases. After removal of 5 bases from V and 1 base from J, the junction contained 3 bases not matched to a gene. CDR3 length: 15 amino acids. Germline assignment: CDR1 DFQATT and CDR2 SNEGSKA (reference sequence). This CDR3 is CSAQTSGRGTDTQYF. In nucleotides, the CDR3 is TGCAGTGCTCAAACTAGCGGGAGGGGCACAGATACGCAGTATTTT.

Comment on this clonotype: No conserved phenylalanine or tryptophan is present at the end of the CDR3, so a read error is the likely explanation. The chain carries TRBV27 and TRBJ1-6, with unresolved D. The CDR3 contains 13 residues. CDR1 is MNHEY, CDR2 SMNVEV, per germline (reference sequence). V was cut by 3 bases and J by 7 bases, with 7 bases left in between. The CDR3 is CASSLDGNSPLHS. The DNA for the CDR3 is TGTGCCAGCAGTTTGGACGGGAATTCACCCCTCCACTCT.

This clonotype was counted ten times or more. The chain combines TRBV28 with TRBJ1-5; TRBD1 agrees at 10 bases. The CDR3 is 17 amino acids. Germline V lookup: CDR1 MDHEN, CDR2 SYDVKM. V lost 5 bases and J lost 1; bases outside the gene matches: 8. CDR3 sequence (DNA): TGTGCCAGCAGTATTACGGGACAGGGGAGAAGCAATCAGCCCCAGCATTTT. Encoded protein: CASSITGQGRSNQPQHF.

Details on this clonotype: Given a much more abundant clone one base away, this may be a read error. CDR3 protein: CSASGWDSYEQYF. The CDR3 nucleotides are TGCAGTGCTAGTGGGTGGGACTCCTACGAGCAGTACTTC. This rearrangement joins TRBV20-1 to TRBJ2-7; D is undetermined. Germline CDR1 reads DFQATT; CDR2 reads SNEGSKA (reference sequence). The CDR3 is 13 amino acids. With 3 bases removed from V and 0 bases from J, the gap between germline ends came to 9 bases.

This rearrangement joins TRBV9 to TRBJ2-3, with D possibly TRBD2 on 6 matching bases. Germline V gives CDR1 SGDLS, CDR2 YYNGEE. CDR3 size: 13 residues. V was cut by 2 bases and J by 4 bases, with 8 bases left in between. The CDR3 loop is CASSVWGADTQYF. As DNA, the CDR3 is TGTGCCAGCAGCGTTTGGGGGGCAGATACGCAGTATTTT.

This clonotype was seen a few times. V usage is TRBV5-1 and J usage is TRBJ2-7, with TRBD2 matching over 7 bases. From germline, CDR1 is SGHRS and CDR2 YFSETQ. V shed 4 bases, J shed 4 bases, and the junction held 5 bases outside the gene matches. There are 13 residues in the CDR3. The chain's CDR3 is CASSPTSDYEQYF. DNA of the CDR3: TGCGCCAGCAGCCCAACTAGCGATTACGAGCAGTACTTC.

This sequence joins TRBV20-1 and TRBJ2-7, with TRBD1 as a possible D gene (6 bases). CDR1 is DFQATT, CDR2 SNEGSKA, per germline (reference sequence). V was cut by 3 bases and J by 2 bases, with 17 bases left in between. The CDR3 length is 15 residues. Here the CDR3 DNA reads TGCAGTGCTAGGGTCCTTCAGGGGAACCCCTACGAGCAGTACTTC. Translating gives CSARVLQGNPYEQYF.

The chain has TRBV4-3 and TRBJ2-5; 12 bases map to TRBD2. The CDR3 has 17 residues. Germline CDR1 and CDR2: LGHNA and YSLEER. J lost 1 base, V lost 4 bases, and 7 bases had no gene match. The CDR3 spells CASSRGLAGSLQETQYF. The CDR3 DNA sequence: TGCGCCAGCAGCCGAGGACTAGCGGGAAGCCTCCAAGAGACCCAGTACTTC.

This clonotype was found many times. V and J are TRBV18 and TRBJ2-7; D gene uncertain. V was pared by 1 base and J by 3 bases, with 7 bases between. Germline V gene sequence: CDR1 KGHSH, CDR2 LQKENI. This CDR3 has 13 residues. The CDR3 reads CASSPLGHYEQYF. CDR3 nucleotide sequence: TGTGCCAGCTCACCACTGGGCCACTACGAGCAGTACTTC.

V and J are TRBV29-1 and TRBJ2-1; the match to TRBD2 covers 8 bases. Germline CDR1 is SQVTM and CDR2 is ANQGSEA. After removal of 2 bases from V and 3 bases from J, the junction contained 3 bases not matched to a gene. The CDR3 extends over 14 amino acids. This chain's CDR3 is CSVELAGFYNEQFF. The CDR3 DNA is TGCAGCGTTGAACTAGCGGGCTTCTACAATGAGCAGTTCTTC.

The chain has TRBV20-1 and TRBJ2-5; D remains ambiguous. V was cut by 6 bases and J by 7 bases, with 15 bases left in between. The CDR3 has 12 amino acids. The germline V gene encodes CDR1 DFQATT and CDR2 SNEGSKA (reference sequence). CDR3 amino acids: CSAFGARGTQYF. The CDR3 DNA sequence: TGCAGTGCCTTCGGAGCCCGAGGGACCCAGTACTTC.

V is TRBV5-5 and J is TRBJ2-7, with 10 positions matching TRBD1. The CDR3 is 17 amino acids. The J segment lost 0 bases and the V segment lost 3 bases, leaving 9 bases of the junction unmatched. CDR1 SGHKS and CDR2 YYEKEE come from the germline V gene (reference sequence). CDR3 sequence: CASSSYLGTGVSYEQYF. CDR3 DNA sequence: TGTGCCAGCAGCTCCTACCTAGGGACAGGGGTCTCCTACGAGCAGTACTTC.

The chain is built from TRBV19 and TRBJ2-3, with unresolved D. The germline V gene has CDR1 LNHDA and CDR2 SQIVND (reference sequence). Deletions cut 3 bases from V and 2 bases from J, with 9 bases between. The CDR3 is 14 amino acids. Written as DNA, the CDR3 is TGTGCCAGTAGTATGGCTCCGACCACAGATACGCAGTATTTT. It encodes CASSMAPTTDTQYF. Full variable domain (outside the CDR3, taken from reference TRBV19 and TRBJ2-3): DGGITQSPKYLFRKEGQNVTLSCEQNLNHDAMYWYRQDPGQGLRLIYYSQIVNDFQKGDIAEGYSVSREKKESFPLTVTSAQKNPTAFYLCASSMAPTTDTQYFGPGTRLTVL.

This clonotype was seen many times. V and J are TRBV2 and TRBJ2-3, with D possibly TRBD2 on 6 matching bases. This CDR3 has 14 residues. Trimming pared 10 bases from V and 1 base from J, leaving 15 bases between. Per germline, CDR1 SNHLY and CDR2 FYNNEI. Here the CDR3 DNA reads TGTGCCACCCTCCGGGACTTCGGCACAGATACGCAGTATTTT. It specifies CATLRDFGTDTQYF.

This clonotype was counted many times. V is TRBV12-3 or TRBV12-4 and J is TRBJ1-5; D remains ambiguous. The CDR3 runs to 19 residues. The V end lost 1 base, the J end lost 2 bases, and 21 bases lay between the germline ends. CDR3 loop: CASSLEAGQFGRRNQPQHF. CDR3 sequence (DNA): TGTGCCAGCAGTTTAGAGGCCGGTCAGTTTGGCAGGCGCAATCAGCCCCAGCATTTT.

The chain combines TRBV19 with TRBJ1-3, with D unclear. Germline V CDR1 and CDR2: LNHDA, SQIVND (reference sequence). The CDR3 is made up of 15 amino acids. Trimming shortened V by 4 bases and J by 2 bases, and 12 bases separated the two germline ends. The CDR3 is CASSTLGKAGNTIYF. CDR3 bases: TGTGCCAGTAGTACCCTCGGGAAGGCTGGAAACACCATATATTTT.

This clonotype was counted a few times. The rearrangement joins TRBV19 to TRBJ1-5; D gene uncertain. This CDR3 is 14 amino acids long. Germline CDR1 reads LNHDA; CDR2 reads SQIVND (reference sequence). Trimming took off 4 bases at V and 4 bases at J, with 11 bases between the two ends. In nucleotides, the CDR3 is TGTGCCAGTAGTACCGATGAGGGTAATCAGCCCCAGCATTTT. Its protein product is CASSTDEGNQPQHF.

Many counts were recorded for this clonotype. The V and J genes are TRBV7-3 and TRBJ1-1; D possibly corresponds to TRBD1 (5 bases). CDR1 is SGHTA and CDR2 is FQGTGA in the germline V gene. Between the trimmed V and J ends, which lost 0 bases and 0 bases, there was a span of 11 bases. The CDR3 is made up of 16 amino acids. CDR3 sequence: CASSLTPGPLNTEAFF. The CDR3 nucleotides are TGTGCCAGCAGCTTAACCCCGGGACCGTTGAACACTGAAGCTTTCTTT.

In its sample, this clonotype was seen many times. The chain has TRBV27 and TRBJ2-7; maybe TRBD2 (5 bases). Deletions cut 10 bases from V and 6 bases from J, with 28 bases between. The CDR3 extends over 16 amino acids. Germline CDR1 reads MNHEY; CDR2 reads SMNVEV (reference sequence). CDR3 residues: CATRPVPPPSPVEQYF. CDR3 bases: TGTGCCACCCGCCCTGTGCCACCGCCTAGCCCCGTCGAGCAGTACTTC.

This clonotype was observed many times. This chain connects TRBV6-5 to TRBJ2-7; D is undetermined. The V end was cut by 2 bases, the J end by 0 bases, with 11 bases between. Germline values: CDR1 MNHEY, CDR2 SVGAGI. The CDR3 spans 15 residues. CDR3 amino acids: CASSYQRTVSYEQYF. The DNA for the CDR3 is TGTGCCAGCAGTTACCAGAGGACGGTCTCCTACGAGCAGTACTTC.

The chain joins TRBV28 to TRBJ2-7, with D possibly being TRBD1 or TRBD2 (5 bases each). V lost 5 bases and J lost 2, with 13 bases in between. CDR3 length: 14 residues. Per the germline V gene, CDR1 is MDHEN and CDR2 is SYDVKM. This chain's CDR3 is CASSQWDGPYEQYF. CDR3 DNA sequence: TGTGCCAGCAGTCAGTGGGACGGGCCCTACGAGCAGTACTTC.

The chain links TRBV27 to TRBJ1-1; tentatively, D is TRBD1 (6 bases). This CDR3 has 13 amino acids. Trimming took off 2 bases at V and 7 bases at J, with 11 bases between the two ends. The germline gives CDR1 MNHEY, CDR2 SMNVEV (reference sequence). The CDR3 reads CASSLRGGGEAFF. CDR3 coding DNA: TGTGCCAGCAGTTTAAGGGGGGGAGGTGAAGCTTTCTTT.

This clonotype has a count of ten or more. This chain links TRBV28 with TRBJ1-5; 9 nucleotides agree with TRBD1. This CDR3 spans 15 amino acids. V shed 7 bases and J 5 bases; nucleotides not matched to a gene: 9. Germline V gene lookup returns CDR1 MDHEN and CDR2 SYDVKM. CDR3: CASTPGQGPHQPQHF. For the CDR3, the DNA is TGTGCCAGCACCCCGGGACAGGGTCCCCATCAGCCCCAGCATTTT.

In this sample, this clonotype turned up a few times. The rearrangement joins TRBV25-1 to TRBJ2-7, with D uncertain. From germline, CDR1 is MGHDK and CDR2 SYGVNS. This CDR3 is 14 amino acids long. V lost 2 bases and J 0 bases, leaving 8 bases between the germline ends. The CDR3 bases are TGTGCCAGCAGTGAAAGGTCGAGCTCCTACGAGCAGTACTTC. This gives the protein CASSERSSSYEQYF.

In this sample, this clonotype turned up a few times. The rearrangement uses TRBV18 and TRBJ2-1; D perhaps matches TRBD1 (5 bases). Trimming took off 2 bases at V and 15 bases at J, with 23 bases between the two ends. Germline CDR1 reads KGHSH; CDR2 reads LQKENI. CDR3 length: 15 amino acids. CDR3 DNA sequence: TGTGCCAGCTCACCAGGGGCTTTAGACAAGGTTATTTGGTTCTTC. Residues: CASSPGALDKVIWFF.

At least ten counts were recorded for this clonotype. The chain couples TRBV10-3 to TRBJ2-2; 8 positions agree with TRBD2. Germline V CDR1 and CDR2: ENHRY, SYGVKD. The CDR3 runs to 16 residues. The junction had 10 bases not matched to a gene; V was cut back by 6 bases and J by 4 bases. CDR3 nucleotides: TGTGCCATCAGGGGTAGCGGGATCAAGGGCACCGGGGAGCTGTTTTTT. Translating gives CAIRGSGIKGTGELFF.

This chain joins TRBV28 and TRBJ2-1; unclear D gene. Trimming pared 5 bases from V and 6 bases from J, leaving 8 bases between. The V gene's germline CDR1 is MDHEN and CDR2 SYDVKM. This CDR3 is 12 amino acids long. This chain's CDR3 is CASSTDLNEQFF. The CDR3 DNA reads TGTGCCAGCAGTACGGATCTCAATGAGCAGTTCTTC. The variable domain in full, completed from reference TRBV28 and TRBJ2-1, reads DVKVTQSSRYLVKRTGEKVFLECVQDMDHENMFWYRQDPGLGLRLIYFSYDVKMKEKGDIPEGYSVSREKKERFSLILESASTNQTSMYLCASSTDLNEQFFGPGTRLTVL.

This clonotype was recorded a few times. This chain joins TRBV20-1 and TRBJ2-1; 12 positions match TRBD2. Per germline, CDR1 DFQATT and CDR2 SNEGSKA (reference sequence). Trimming cost V 0 bases and J 9 bases; bases outside gene matches: 9. The CDR3 covers 16 residues. CDR3: CSARDPLLAGGGEQFF. The CDR3 nucleotides read TGCAGTGCTAGAGATCCCTTGCTAGCGGGAGGGGGTGAGCAGTTCTTC.